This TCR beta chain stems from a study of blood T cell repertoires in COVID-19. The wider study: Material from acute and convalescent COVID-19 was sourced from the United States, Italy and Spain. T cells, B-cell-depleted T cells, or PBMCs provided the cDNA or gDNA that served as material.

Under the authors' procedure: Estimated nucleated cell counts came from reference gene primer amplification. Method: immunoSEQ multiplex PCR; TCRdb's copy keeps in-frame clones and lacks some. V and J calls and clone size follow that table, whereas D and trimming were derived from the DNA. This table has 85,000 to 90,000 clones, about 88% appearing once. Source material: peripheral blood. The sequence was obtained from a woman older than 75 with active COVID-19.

In nucleotides, the CDR3 is TGTGCCAGCAGCTTCGGGCCTCAAAAGGGGGAAAAACTGTTTTTT. Its translation: CASSFGPQKGEKLFF. This chain joins TRBV7-2 and TRBJ1-4; D may be TRBD1 (5 bases). This CDR3 has 15 amino acids. Germline loops: CDR1 SGHTA, CDR2 FQGNSA. V lost 3 bases and J 8 bases, leaving 16 bases between the germline ends.